This T cell receptor (beta chain) derives from a study of yellow fever vaccine responses in identical twins. Study-wide results and limits: Reportedly, the T cell response mounted by twins to vaccine seemed partly convergent, partly personalized.

CDR1 MGHRA and CDR2 YSYEKL come from the germline V gene. CDR3 length equals 14 residues. V lost 3 bases and J 7 bases, leaving 10 bases between the germline ends. As concerns this clonotype: As yet, its antigen is unknown.

TCRdb redid the calling of the RT-PCR reads with MiXCR, one entry per CDR3 protein. The table lists roughly 36,000 distinct CDR3 sequences, 45% to 65% of them singletons. The chain uses TRBV4-1 and TRBJ1-6, with a possible D match to TRBD1 (6 bases). The sequences come from T cells from blood (PBMCs), unsorted or a sorted subset (not recorded which), collected before or after yellow fever vaccination (not recorded which). The receptor comes from a woman aged 18 to 35 who received the yellow fever vaccine. Here the CDR3 reads CASSQVDRNSPLHF. The CDR3 DNA reads TGCGCCAGCAGCCAGGTGGACAGAAATTCACCCCTCCACTTT.